This passage covers 25 T cell receptor beta chains from one sample sequenced in a study of CD8+ T cells in alopecia areata. cDNA serving as the sequencing template came from extracted, reverse transcribed RNA. Sequencing was performed with immunoSEQ multiplex PCR; in TCRdb, only in-frame clones are kept and a portion is missing. This sample yields over 100,000 clones, of which approximately 49% are seen a single time; under 20% belongs to the top ten. The sequencing here drew on CD8+ T cells sorted from blood, taken at week 0. The receptors derive from a human donor with alopecia areata.

The chain uses TRBV5-4 and TRBJ2-3; 9 positions agree with TRBD2. V lost 1 base, J lost 1 base, and 13 bases stayed unmatched. The CDR3 is 19 amino acids. Germline V lookup: CDR1 SGHNT, CDR2 YYREEE (reference sequence). CDR3 DNA sequence: TGTGCCAGCAGCTTGAGGCTAGCGGGGTCCATAACCCGCACAGATACGCAGTATTTT. As protein: CASSLRLAGSITRTDTQYF.

CDR3 nucleotide sequence: TGTGCCACCAGCAGAGGGGATGAGCAGTTCTTC. Encoded protein: CATSRGDEQFF. The V and J genes are TRBV15 and TRBJ2-1; no clear D gene. V was clipped by 1 base and J by 8 bases, with 3 bases between them. The germline gives CDR1 LNHNV, CDR2 YYDKDF (reference sequence). This CDR3 is built from 11 residues.

V and J are TRBV7-9 and TRBJ2-1; TRBD2 might be the D (6 bases). Germline V gene data show CDR1 as SEHNR and CDR2 as FQNEAQ (reference sequence). V lost 5 bases, J lost 3 bases, and 11 bases lay in between. This CDR3 region has 14 residues. The CDR3 coding sequence is TGTGCCAGCAGCCGGTCGGGGGTCTACAATGAGCAGTTCTTC. Its protein product is CASSRSGVYNEQFF.

This clone was recorded once. This rearrangement joins TRBV5-6 to TRBJ1-2; D not resolved. In germline, CDR1 is SGHDT, CDR2 YYEEEE. The length of the CDR3 is 13 residues. Trimming took 0 bases from V and 4 from J, leaving 7 bases between them. The DNA for the CDR3 is TGTGCCAGCAGCTTGGACACCATCTATGGCTACACCTTC. This encodes CASSLDTIYGYTF.

This clone was recorded a few times. The chain couples TRBV27 to TRBJ1-6; tentatively, D is TRBD1 (6 bases). Trimming cost V 4 bases and J 6 bases, with 7 bases left between them. Germline CDR1 and CDR2: MNHEY and SMNVEV (reference sequence). This CDR3 spans 13 amino acids. The CDR3 protein is CASSWTVNSPLHF. CDR3 coding DNA: TGTGCCAGCAGTTGGACAGTTAATTCACCCCTCCACTTT.

This chain uses TRBV25-1 with TRBJ1-1, with unresolved D. The ends were cut back, 7 bases at V and 7 bases at J, with 7 bases in the middle. Germline-derived CDR1 and CDR2 are MGHDK and SYGVNS. The CDR3 has 10 amino acids. The CDR3 sequence: CASTGNEAFF. DNA of the CDR3: TGTGCCAGCACGGGAAATGAAGCTTTCTTT.

The rearrangement links TRBV30 to TRBJ2-2; D could derive from TRBD1 or TRBD2 (5 bases each). The CDR3 covers 16 residues. The V and J ends lost 3 bases and 4 bases respectively, with 18 bases between them. Germline loops: CDR1 GTSNPN, CDR2 SVGIG (reference sequence). CDR3 bases: TGTGCCTGGAGGGGCCCCGGGACCCCGGGCACCGGGGAGCTGTTTTTT. As protein: CAWRGPGTPGTGELFF.

The chain combines TRBV29-1 with TRBJ2-7; D is possibly TRBD2 (5 bases). The V gene's germline CDR1 is SQVTM and CDR2 ANQGSEA. V lost 1 base and J lost 3, with 13 bases in between. The CDR3 totals 14 residues. CDR3 protein: CSVEGSDQLYEQYF. The CDR3, as DNA: TGCAGCGTTGAAGGTAGCGACCAGCTCTACGAGCAGTACTTC.

There are many counts of this clone. The V and J genes are TRBV11-2 and TRBJ2-7; 9 bases align to TRBD2. Germline CDR1 is SGHAT and CDR2 is FQNNGV. V lost 5 bases, J lost 2 bases, and 10 bases stayed unmatched. This CDR3 region has 16 residues. CDR3 region: CASSLLSGGSTYEQYF. The CDR3 DNA is TGTGCCAGCAGCCTGCTTAGCGGGGGATCTACCTACGAGCAGTACTTC.

The rearrangement uses TRBV6-6 and TRBJ2-3; 8 nucleotides align to TRBD2. From germline, CDR1 is MNHNY and CDR2 SVGAGI (reference sequence). After removal of 4 bases from V and 5 bases from J, the junction contained 5 bases not matched to a gene. The CDR3 covers 14 residues. The CDR3 nucleotides are TGTGCCAGCAGTTCGGGGGGGCCGGGAGATACGCAGTATTTT. Protein product: CASSSGGPGDTQYF.

This chain connects TRBV7-3 to TRBJ2-1; 9 bases are shared with TRBD2. This CDR3 region has 17 residues. Germline CDR1 reads SGHTA; CDR2 reads FQGTGA. V trimming: 5 bases; J trimming: 5 bases; junction bases outside the gene matches: 13. The CDR3 DNA follows: TGTGCCAGCAGCCCGCGGGGGGGGCTAGCGGGGAACAATGAGCAGTTCTTC. It yields the protein CASSPRGGLAGNNEQFF.

In this sample, this clone turned up a few times. The gene calls are TRBV6-4 and TRBJ2-3, with a weak D call TRBD1 (5 bases). This CDR3 is built from 14 residues. Germline V CDR1 and CDR2: MRHNA, SNTAGT. Trimming stripped 5 bases from V and 3 bases from J, with 12 bases between. CDR3 nucleotides: TGTGCCAGCAGTACAGGACCAGAAACAGATACGCAGTATTTT. Its translation: CASSTGPETDTQYF.

The chain carries TRBV5-1 and TRBJ2-5, with D perhaps given as TRBD1 or TRBD2 (5 bases each). V lost 2 bases to trimming and J lost 2 bases, with 19 bases between them. This CDR3 comprises 17 residues. Looked up from germline, CDR1 is SGHRS and CDR2 is YFSETQ. The CDR3 DNA sequence: TGCGCCAGCAGCTTAACCGGGACGCCGGCGTTACAAGAGACCCAGTACTTC. It translates to CASSLTGTPALQETQYF.

The chain uses TRBV4-1 and TRBJ2-1; D is possibly TRBD1 or TRBD2 (6 bases each). The germline V gene has CDR1 MGHRA and CDR2 YSYEKL. V gave up 6 bases and J gave up 4 bases, with 13 bases separating them. The CDR3 consists of 14 residues. In DNA, the CDR3 is TGCGCCAGCAGAGGGACGGGGGCATACAATGAGCAGTTCTTC. This codes for CASRGTGAYNEQFF.

CDR3 in DNA: TGTGCCTGGAGTTCCGGGACTAGCAGCTCCTACGAGCAGTACTTC. It translates to CAWSSGTSSSYEQYF. V is TRBV30 and J is TRBJ2-7; TRBD2 agrees at 9 bases. CDR1 is GTSNPN and CDR2 is SVGIG in the germline V gene (reference sequence). The CDR3 runs to 15 residues. Trimming cost V 2 bases and J 0 bases; bases outside gene matches: 5.

J is TRBJ2-7 and V is TRBV5-6; D might be TRBD1 (6 bases). Germline CDR1 reads SGHDT; CDR2 reads YYEEEE. The CDR3 length is 14 residues. The V end lost 2 bases, the J end lost 2 bases, and 11 bases lay between the germline ends. The CDR3 DNA sequence: TGTGCCAGCAGCTTTGGGACACGAGCCTACGAGCAGTACTTC. Protein product: CASSFGTRAYEQYF.

This clone was seen a handful of times. The chain joins TRBV29-1 to TRBJ2-3; 8 positions agree with TRBD1. The germline V gene encodes CDR1 SQVTM and CDR2 ANQGSEA. With V trimmed by 3 bases and J by 3 bases, 11 bases remained unmatched. The CDR3 sequence is 16 residues long. The CDR3 spells CSVDLGQGHPTDTQYF. The CDR3 DNA reads TGCAGCGTTGACCTTGGACAGGGCCATCCTACAGATACGCAGTATTTT.

This clone occurred a few times. The J gene is TRBJ2-7, the V gene TRBV6-6, with 9 bases that match TRBD1. Germline CDR1 and CDR2: MNHNY and SVGAGI (reference sequence). This CDR3 comprises 16 residues. Germline trimming cut 2 bases from V and 6 bases from J; bases unmatched to any gene: 11. CDR3 coding DNA: TGTGCCAGCAGTTACAGACCGGGACAGGGAAATCGCGAGCAGTACTTC. It translates to CASSYRPGQGNREQYF.

This clone was observed a single time. The chain recombines TRBV13 with TRBJ2-3; D gene ambiguous. From germline, CDR1 is PRHDT and CDR2 FYEKMQ (reference sequence). The CDR3 is 12 residues long. V was cut by 3 bases and J by 6 bases, with 7 bases left in between. CDR3 sequence: CASSLSPDTQYF. The CDR3 DNA follows: TGTGCCAGCAGCTTGTCCCCTGATACGCAGTATTTT.

The chain's CDR3 is CASSGDEAFF. DNA of the CDR3: TGTGCCAGCAGCGGGGATGAAGCTTTCTTT. The rearrangement uses TRBV9 and TRBJ1-1, with D hard to call. The germline CDR1 and CDR2 sequences are SGDLS and YYNGEE. CDR3 length: 10 residues. With 3 bases removed from V and 7 bases from J, the gap between germline ends came to 4 bases.

The J gene is TRBJ2-2, the V gene TRBV5-4; 7 nucleotides agree with TRBD2. The germline CDR1 and CDR2 sequences are SGHNT and YYREEE (reference sequence). Germline trimming cut 4 bases from V and 6 bases from J; bases unmatched to any gene: 9. The CDR3 extends over 15 amino acids. The CDR3 region is CASSSGTTDSGELFF. The CDR3, as DNA: TGTGCCAGCAGCAGCGGGACCACCGATTCCGGGGAGCTGTTTTTT.

The rearrangement joins TRBV6-5 to TRBJ1-2; 7 nucleotides align to TRBD1. Per germline, CDR1 MNHEY and CDR2 SVGAGI. CDR3 length: 13 residues. J lost 7 bases, V lost 6 bases, and 8 bases had no gene match. CDR3 in amino acids: CASRIGTAGGYTF. CDR3 sequence (DNA): TGTGCCAGCAGGATCGGGACAGCGGGTGGCTACACCTTC.

The rearrangement uses TRBV7-9 and TRBJ2-1; D is undetermined. The V gene's germline CDR1 is SEHNR and CDR2 FQNEAQ (reference sequence). Trimming removed 3 bases at V and 8 bases at J, with 8 bases between. The CDR3 consists of 12 residues. This CDR3 is CASSFVGDEQFF. CDR3 sequence (DNA): TGTGCCAGCAGCTTCGTAGGTGATGAGCAGTTCTTC.

The rearrangement uses TRBV7-9 and TRBJ2-1, with TRBD1 identical over 8 bases. The CDR3 is 15 residues long. Germline loops: CDR1 SEHNR, CDR2 FQNEAQ (reference sequence). With 5 bases clipped from V and 4 bases from J, the junction kept 7 bases outside the gene matches. The CDR3 sequence: CASSPRDRTYNEQFF. CDR3 bases: TGTGCCAGCAGCCCTAGGGACAGGACTTACAATGAGCAGTTCTTC.

The chain employs TRBV7-9 and TRBJ2-3; D not resolved. Germline V gene sequence: CDR1 SEHNR, CDR2 FQNEAQ (reference sequence). The CDR3 spans 12 residues. Between the trimmed V and J ends, which lost 4 bases and 7 bases, there was a span of 9 bases. DNA of the CDR3: TGTGCCAGCAGCTCGCAAAATTATACGCAGTATTTT. Protein sequence: CASSSQNYTQYF.